The rows below give T cell receptor beta chains drawn from one sample of a study of response to subunit inactivated influenza vaccine. TCRdb called the RT-PCR reads again in MiXCR, with one record for every CDR3 protein. The sample contains hundreds of thousands of distinct CDR3 sequences, 16% of which appear only once. The starting material was CD4+ T cells sorted from PBMCs, obtained less than 30 months after vaccination. Receptor source: a man aged 45 to 75 who received an inactivated influenza vaccine. Both conserved end residues are part of each CDR3. A D gene is named only where the DNA matches it firmly. Some rows have no size entry. The others give once, few or many, or a class for an expanded clone.

d_call,cdr3_length,j_call,clone_size,v_call,cdr3_aa,cdr3_nt
TRBD2,15,TRBJ2-2,.,TRBV6-2/TRBV6-3,CASSYSGGITGELFF,TGTGCCAGCAGTTACAGCGGGGGGATCACCGGGGAGCTGTTTTTT
TRBD2,18,TRBJ2-2,few,TRBV12-3/TRBV12-4,CASSLSPGLAGGTGELFF,TGTGCCAGCAGTTTATCGCCGGGACTAGCGGGAGGCACCGGGGAGCTGTTTTTT
.,11,TRBJ2-3,.,TRBV12-5,CASGLGLEQYF,TGTGCTAGTGGTTTGGGACTAGAGCAGTATTTT
.,16,TRBJ1-5,few,TRBV12-3/TRBV12-4,CASSLGKGVNSQPQHF,TGTGCCAGCAGTCTGGGGAAGGGGGTTAACAGTCAGCCCCAGCATTTT
TRBD1,19,TRBJ2-6,.,TRBV9,CASSKRQGLMSSGANVLTF,TGTGCCAGCAGCAAACGACAGGGCCTCATGAGCTCTGGGGCCAACGTCCTGACTTTC
.,17,TRBJ2-5,few,TRBV3-1,CASSQDLRDPPQETQYF,TGTGCCAGCAGCCAAGACCTCCGGGACCCACCCCAAGAGACCCAGTACTTC
TRBD1,17,TRBJ1-1,.,TRBV7-9,CASSSSGTGLMNTEAFF,TGTGCCAGCAGCTCCTCCGGGACAGGCCTAATGAACACTGAAGCTTTCTTT
TRBD2,15,TRBJ2-3,.,TRBV20-1,CSAKGLAGHTDTQYF,TGCAGTGCTAAGGGACTAGCGGGGCACACAGATACGCAGTATTTT
TRBD1,17,TRBJ1-1,.,TRBV7-6,CASSQIAGTGMNTEAFF,TGTGCCAGCAGCCAAATTGCCGGGACAGGGATGAACACTGAAGCTTTCTTT
.,13,TRBJ2-3,.,TRBV6-1,CASSRQTTDTQYF,TGTGCCAGCAGCCGTCAGACAACAGATACGCAGTATTTT
TRBD1,14,TRBJ2-7,.,TRBV3-1,CASSQKGALDEQYF,TGTGCCAGCAGCCAAAAGGGGGCCCTGGACGAGCAGTACTTC
TRBD2,17,TRBJ2-3,.,TRBV11-2,CASSVRLAGGQTDTQYF,TGTGCCAGCAGCGTCAGACTAGCGGGGGGGCAGACAGATACGCAGTATTTT
.,15,TRBJ2-1,.,TRBV7-9,CASTRTAFSYNEQFF,TGTGCCAGCACACGGACAGCCTTTTCCTACAATGAGCAGTTCTTC
TRBD1,13,TRBJ2-5,.,TRBV12-3/TRBV12-4,CASSRDRGVPQYF,TGTGCCAGCAGTCGAGACAGGGGGGTGCCCCAGTACTTC
.,13,TRBJ2-5,many,TRBV12-3/TRBV12-4,CASSLSGQETQYF,TGCGCCAGCAGCTTGTCGGGTCAAGAGACCCAGTACTTC
TRBD1,14,TRBJ2-3,.,TRBV23-1,CASSQSLTGRTQYF,TGCGCCAGCAGTCAATCCCTGACAGGGCGGACGCAGTATTTT
.,12,TRBJ2-5,.,TRBV12-3/TRBV12-4,CASRGGPETQYF,TGTGCCAGCCGCGGTGGGCCAGAGACCCAGTACTTC
TRBD2,15,TRBJ2-2,.,TRBV10-3,CAISEPSGFVGELFF,TGTGCCATCAGTGAACCTAGCGGGTTCGTCGGGGAGCTGTTTTTT
.,14,TRBJ1-3,few,TRBV5-1,CASSLDLYGNTIYF,TGCGCCAGCAGCTTGGATCTATATGGAAACACCATATATTTT
.,13,TRBJ1-1,.,TRBV20-1,CSANRNMNTEAFF,TGCAGTGCCAACAGGAACATGAACACTGAAGCTTTCTTT
.,13,TRBJ2-3,.,TRBV20-1,CSASKVWLDTQYF,TGCAGTGCTAGTAAAGTTTGGTTAGATACGCAGTATTTT
.,17,TRBJ1-5,.,TRBV6-2/TRBV6-3,CASSYSGLGHSNQPQHF,TGTGCCAGCAGTTACTCCGGGTTGGGGCATAGCAATCAGCCCCAGCATTTT
TRBD1,14,TRBJ1-2,few,TRBV12-3/TRBV12-4,CASSPGTGGFGYTF,TGTGCCAGCAGCCCCGGGACAGGGGGCTTTGGCTACACCTTC
TRBD2,14,TRBJ2-1,.,TRBV6-2/TRBV6-3,CASSSPLAGNEQFF,TGTGCCAGCAGCTCCCCCCTAGCGGGCAATGAGCAGTTCTTC
.,14,TRBJ1-5,.,TRBV20-1,CSAEGRYSNQPQHF,TGCAGTGCTGAAGGGCGGTATAGCAATCAGCCCCAGCATTTT
.,12,TRBJ1-6,few,TRBV3-1,CASSPRHSPLHF,TGTGCCAGCAGCCCACGGCATTCACCCCTCCACTTT
.,17,TRBJ2-1,.,TRBV4-3,CASSQDSFRGPYNEQFF,TGCGCCAGCAGCCAAGATTCTTTCCGGGGACCCTACAATGAGCAGTTCTTC
.,15,TRBJ1-6,few,TRBV4-3,CASSNRGTYNSPLHF,TGCGCCAGCAGTAATCGGGGGACCTATAATTCACCCCTCCACTTT
.,14,TRBJ1-5,few,TRBV3-1,CASSQQVSNQPQHF,TGTGCCAGCAGCCAACAGGTTAGCAATCAGCCCCAGCATTTT
TRBD2,16,TRBJ2-3,few,TRBV4-1,CASSPWTSGGLDTQYF,TGCGCCAGCAGCCCCTGGACTAGCGGGGGGTTAGATACGCAGTATTTT
TRBD1,14,TRBJ2-7,many,TRBV10-3,CAISELNTGDEQYF,TGTGCCATCAGTGAGTTAAATACAGGGGACGAGCAGTACTTC
.,14,TRBJ2-2,few,TRBV20-1,CSLHRDGGTGELFF,TGCAGCCTCCACAGGGACGGGGGCACCGGGGAGCTGTTTTTT
.,15,TRBJ2-5,.,TRBV15,CATSREYWESETQYF,TGTGCCACCAGCAGAGAGTACTGGGAGTCGGAGACCCAGTACTTC
.,12,TRBJ1-1,many,TRBV5-6,CASSLEAAGAFF,TGTGCCAGCAGCTTGGAGGCAGCTGGGGCTTTCTTT
TRBD2,13,TRBJ2-7,many,TRBV12-3/TRBV12-4,CASSLAGAHEQYF,TGTGCCAGCAGTCTAGCGGGGGCACACGAGCAGTACTTC
.,15,TRBJ1-1,.,TRBV28,CASSFLGKMGTEAFF,TGTGCCAGCAGTTTCCTCGGGAAGATGGGCACTGAAGCTTTCTTT
.,12,TRBJ2-2,few,TRBV20-1,CSAKHTSGELFF,TGCAGTGCTAAACACACCTCCGGGGAGCTGTTTTTT
.,15,TRBJ2-4,few,TRBV28,CATNDAKRGKNIQYF,TGTGCCACCAATGACGCCAAAAGAGGCAAAAACATTCAGTACTTC
.,13,TRBJ2-3,.,TRBV29-1,CSVLRISTDTQYF,TGCAGCGTTCTCCGGATTAGCACAGATACGCAGTATTTT
TRBD1,14,TRBJ2-2,.,TRBV19,CASSSTGAAGELFF,TGTGCCAGTAGTTCTACAGGGGCTGCCGGGGAGCTGTTTTTT
.,14,TRBJ1-1,few,TRBV3-1,CASSRGPLNTEAFF,TGTGCCAGCAGCCGGGGACCGCTGAACACTGAAGCTTTCTTT
.,12,TRBJ2-7,few,TRBV11-2,CASSLAKYEQYF,TGTGCCAGCAGCTTAGCTAAGTACGAGCAGTACTTC
.,15,TRBJ1-1,.,TRBV9,CASSVGRQGITEAFF,TGTGCCAGCAGCGTAGGGAGGCAAGGGATAACTGAAGCTTTCTTT
TRBD2,14,TRBJ2-7,.,TRBV20-1,CSARGTSGSYEQYF,TGCAGTGCTAGAGGTACTAGCGGGAGTTACGAGCAGTACTTC
TRBD1,16,TRBJ2-2,few,TRBV4-3,CASSQDAQGADGELFF,TGCGCCAGCAGCCAAGATGCGCAGGGGGCCGACGGGGAGCTGTTTTTT
.,12,TRBJ2-7,few,TRBV5-1,CASSSQDYEQYF,TGCGCCAGCAGCTCCCAGGACTACGAGCAGTACTTC
.,12,TRBJ2-1,many,TRBV10-3,CAIRAGKNEQFF,TGTGCCATCAGAGCAGGGAAAAATGAGCAGTTCTTC
.,14,TRBJ1-1,.,TRBV29-1,CSVDGVGGGTEAFF,TGCAGCGTTGATGGTGTGGGAGGGGGTACTGAAGCTTTCTTT
TRBD2,16,TRBJ2-1,few,TRBV4-3,CASSQDPSGNYNEQFF,TGCGCCAGCAGCCAAGACCCTAGCGGCAACTACAATGAGCAGTTCTTC
.,13,TRBJ2-7,.,TRBV28,CASNLSGSYSQYF,TGTGCCAGCAACCTCAGCGGTAGTTATTCCCAGTACTTC
.,14,TRBJ1-2,few,TRBV7-9,CASSLDRASYGYTF,TGTGCCAGCAGCTTAGATCGGGCTAGCTATGGCTACACCTTC
TRBD2,17,TRBJ2-2,.,TRBV4-2,CASSQDPLAVNTGELFF,TGTGCCAGCAGCCAAGATCCCCTAGCGGTAAACACCGGGGAGCTGTTTTTT
TRBD2,17,TRBJ2-7,many,TRBV4-3,CASSQEWLAVSSYEQYF,TGCGCCAGCAGCCAAGAGTGGCTAGCGGTAAGCTCCTACGAGCAGTACTTC
TRBD2,16,TRBJ2-1,.,TRBV4-2,CASSQATSGGNNEQFF,TGTGCCAGCAGCCAAGCAACTAGCGGGGGTAACAATGAGCAGTTCTTC
.,14,TRBJ2-5,.,TRBV5-5,CASSLAWIQETQYF,TGTGCCAGCAGCTTGGCCTGGATCCAAGAGACCCAGTACTTC
TRBD2,15,TRBJ2-7,.,TRBV10-3,CAISPGTSWVYEQYF,TGTGCCATCAGTCCCGGGACTAGCTGGGTCTACGAGCAGTACTTC
.,14,TRBJ2-7,.,TRBV5-8,CASSSAPGSYEQYF,TGTGCCAGCAGCTCGGCCCCAGGGTCCTACGAGCAGTACTTC
TRBD1,15,TRBJ1-5,.,TRBV6-2/TRBV6-3,CASSYLQGPNQPQHF,TGTGCCAGCAGTTACCTACAGGGGCCCAATCAGCCCCAGCATTTT
TRBD1,15,TRBJ1-1,.,TRBV9,CASSVTGQGNTEAFF,TGTGCCAGCAGCGTGACGGGACAGGGAAACACTGAAGCTTTCTTT
.,16,TRBJ2-2,.,TRBV7-6,CASSLGGQGGTGELFF,TGTGCCAGCAGCTTAGGCGGACAAGGTGGGACCGGGGAGCTGTTTTTT